A single sample is the source of the 26 T cell receptor beta chains below, sequenced in a study of blood T cells in healthy people across ages. The authors ran a second PCR of roughly 6 to 11 cycles using a sample-barcoded 5' primer and a J-beta primer mix. From the 5' RACE reads, TCRdb called clonotypes with MiXCR, one entry per CDR3 protein. The data show roughly 680,000 distinct CDR3 sequences, more than 20% seen once. The sequenced material came from blood. These receptors originate from a man aged 65 to 79 in good health.

The chain recombines TRBV6-2 or TRBV6-3 with TRBJ2-5; 10 bases line up with TRBD2. The tail of the sequence fits TRBJ2-7 better, so the J call may be wrong. In germline, CDR1 is MNHEY, CDR2 SVGEGT. The CDR3 consists of 15 residues. The CDR3 loop is CASSLLAGVPYEQYF. For the CDR3, the DNA is TGTGCCAGCAGTTTGCTAGCGGGAGTCCCGTACGAGCAGTACTTC.

This clonotype was observed many times. This chain uses TRBV7-6 with TRBJ1-4; TRBD1 matches at 9 bases. Losses at the gene ends were 5 bases for V and 8 bases for J; bases not matched to a gene: 9. The CDR3 is made up of 15 amino acids. CDR1 and CDR2 (germline): SGHVS, FNYEAQ. CDR3 in DNA: TGTGCCAGCAGCACACCGGGACAGGGAGAGGAAAAACTGTTTTTT. This codes for CASSTPGQGEEKLFF.

The chain uses TRBV14 and TRBJ2-5, with TRBD1 matching 9 bases. The better agreement between TRBJ2-7 and the DNA end casts doubt on the J call. Per the germline V gene, CDR1 is SGHDN and CDR2 is FVKESK. The CDR3 spans 15 residues. DNA of the CDR3: TGTGCCAGCAGCCCAAGGACAGGGGTGTCCTACGAGCAGTACTTC. It is translated as CASSPRTGVSYEQYF.

The gene calls are TRBV10-3 and TRBJ2-1; 9 bases align to TRBD2. The CDR3 contains 17 residues. CDR1 is ENHRY, CDR2 SYGVKD, per germline. The ends lost 3 bases at V and 0 bases at J; junction bases unmatched: 6. In DNA, the CDR3 is TGTGCCATCAGTGAACCCCCTAGCGGGACCTCCTACAATGAGCAGTTCTTC. Translated, it gives CAISEPPSGTSYNEQFF.

In its sample, this clonotype was seen a few times. The chain joins TRBV27 to TRBJ2-7; D may match TRBD1 or TRBD2 (6 bases each). Germline V gene lookup returns CDR1 MNHEY and CDR2 SMNVEV (reference sequence). The germline V and J ends were trimmed by 0 bases and 6 bases, with 12 bases remaining between them. CDR3 length equals 14 residues. The CDR3 coding sequence is TGTGCCAGCAGTTTATCGACGGGGGCCGGCGAGCAGTACTTC. The encoded protein is CASSLSTGAGEQYF.

The chain couples TRBV12-3 or TRBV12-4 to TRBJ2-5; D uncertain. The V end lost 6 bases, the J end lost 9 bases, and 17 bases lay between the germline ends. The CDR3 loop spans 13 amino acids. CDR3 protein: CASSQEPRVAQYF. CDR3 coding DNA: TGTGCCAGCAGCCAGGAGCCAAGAGTGGCCCAGTACTTC.

The chain uses TRBV6-1 and TRBJ1-5; D is uncertain. The CDR3 spans 16 residues. The germline CDR1 and CDR2 sequences are MNHNS and SASEGT. V lost 0 bases to trimming and J lost 5 bases, with 14 bases between them. The CDR3 here is CASSEAGGSVYQPQHF. The DNA for the CDR3 is TGTGCCAGCAGTGAAGCCGGCGGCAGTGTCTATCAGCCCCAGCATTTT.

In this sample, this clonotype turned up a few times. The rearrangement links TRBV6-1 to TRBJ1-5, with a tentative D call TRBD1 (6 bases). V lost 6 bases to trimming and J lost 5 bases, with 20 bases between them. This CDR3 has 16 residues. CDR1 is MNHNS and CDR2 is SASEGT in the germline V gene. In DNA form, the CDR3 reads TGTGCCAGCAGCTTCACACAGGGAGGGAGGGATCAGCCCCAGCATTTT. It specifies CASSFTQGGRDQPQHF.

This clonotype showed up just a few times. The chain joins TRBV5-1 to TRBJ2-2; D uncertain. The V end was cut by 4 bases, the J end by 1 base, with 11 bases between. Germline V gene lookup returns CDR1 SGHRS and CDR2 YFSETQ. The CDR3 contains 15 residues. DNA of the CDR3: TGCGCCAGCAGCGACACAGCCAAGAACACCGGGGAGCTGTTTTTT. Amino acid sequence: CASSDTAKNTGELFF.

To note about this clonotype: Here the CDR3 omits its conserved ending phenylalanine or tryptophan, so a read error is the likely source. The chain is built from TRBV5-1 and TRBJ2-4, with D maybe TRBD1 (5 bases). Trimming took off 0 bases at V and 1 base at J, with 14 bases between the two ends. CDR3 length: 17 amino acids. The germline V gene has CDR1 SGHRS and CDR2 YFSETQ. The CDR3 loop reads CASSLAPPAGAKNIQYL. As DNA, the CDR3 is TGCGCCAGCAGCTTGGCCCCACCGGCAGGGGCCAAAAACATTCAGTACTTG.

This clonotype was recorded a few times. CDR3 region: CASSGWGAGELFF. The CDR3 DNA reads as TGTGCCAGCAGCGGATGGGGCGCCGGGGAGCTGTTTTTT. The gene calls are TRBV9 and TRBJ2-2; a possible D gene is TRBD1 (5 bases). CDR3 length: 13 residues. In germline, CDR1 is SGDLS, CDR2 YYNGEE. Trimming removed 3 bases from V and 6 bases from J, with 9 bases in between.

This chain's CDR3 is CASSRQGNNEQFF. The CDR3 region has the DNA TGCGCCAGTTCCAGACAGGGGAATAATGAGCAGTTCTTC. The V call is TRBV5-1, the J call TRBJ2-1, with 8 nucleotides matching TRBD1. V lost 8 bases, J lost 7 bases, and 8 bases stayed unmatched. Germline V gene sequence: CDR1 SGHRS, CDR2 YFSETQ. The CDR3 runs to 13 residues.

This clonotype has at least ten counts. The V and J genes are TRBV6-5 and TRBJ2-5, with TRBD2 matching 8 bases. The CDR3 is 14 amino acids. V dropped 8 bases and J dropped 2; count of bases not matched to a gene: 7. Germline V gene lookup returns CDR1 MNHEY and CDR2 SVGAGI. CDR3 in DNA: TGTGCCAGCGGGAGCGGGAGTAAGCAAGAGACCCAGTACTTC. Its protein product is CASGSGSKQETQYF.

This chain uses TRBV6-2 or TRBV6-3 with TRBJ2-1; TRBD2 matches at 7 bases. Germline values: CDR1 MNHEY, CDR2 SVGEGT. The CDR3 is made up of 15 amino acids. The ends lost 3 bases at V and 6 bases at J; junction bases unmatched: 8. CDR3 coding DNA: TGTGCCAGCAGTTATGGTGTAGCGGGCCTCAATGAGCAGTTCTTC. It encodes CASSYGVAGLNEQFF.

This clonotype was picked up a small number of times. This chain joins TRBV3-1 and TRBJ2-1; D is unresolved. This CDR3 has 15 residues. Germline CDR1 LGHDT, CDR2 YNNKEL (reference sequence). V was shortened by 0 bases and J by 3 bases, with 9 bases between the two germline ends. The CDR3 nucleotides are TGTGCCAGCAGCCAAGATGGGGTTGGCTACAATGAGCAGTTCTTC. Its translation is CASSQDGVGYNEQFF.

The chain employs TRBV20-1 and TRBJ2-4; D might be TRBD2 (7 bases). Trimming took off 6 bases at V and 4 bases at J, with 16 bases between the two ends. The CDR3 runs to 14 residues. Germline CDR1 and CDR2: DFQATT and SNEGSKA (reference sequence). The DNA for the CDR3 is TGCAGTGCGAGGCACGGGGGGCCAAAAAACATTCAGTACTTC. Encoded protein: CSARHGGPKNIQYF.

CDR3: CATQGLAIRLEQYF. The CDR3 DNA reads TGTGCCACCCAAGGGCTAGCCATTCGTCTCGAGCAGTACTTC. The chain recombines TRBV10-3 with TRBJ2-7; tentatively, D is TRBD2 (5 bases). The length of the CDR3 is 14 residues. Germline CDR1 reads ENHRY; CDR2 reads SYGVKD. The V gene lost 10 bases and the J gene lost 6 bases, with 22 bases spanning the gap.

The rearrangement uses TRBV6-2 or TRBV6-3 and TRBJ1-4; no firm D call. This CDR3 region has 14 residues. Trimming shortened V by 6 bases and J by 8 bases, and 16 bases separated the two germline ends. Germline CDR1 is MNHEY and CDR2 is SVGEGT. This CDR3 is CASRTFGDREKLFF. Written as DNA, the CDR3 is TGTGCCAGCAGAACCTTCGGGGATCGCGAAAAACTGTTTTTT.

This chain connects TRBV6-6 to TRBJ2-2; 7 bases match TRBD2. CDR1 is MNHNY, CDR2 SVGAGI, per germline (reference sequence). The V gene end was trimmed by 2 bases and the J gene end by 2 bases; junction bases not matched to a gene: 5. The CDR3 length is 16 residues. As DNA, the CDR3 is TGTGCCAGCAGTTACGGGGGGGGGTATAACACCGGGGAGCTGTTTTTT. This codes for CASSYGGGYNTGELFF.

In this sample, this clonotype turned up a few times. This chain joins TRBV28 and TRBJ1-6; D perhaps matches TRBD1 (6 bases). V lost 3 bases to trimming and J lost 6 bases, with 21 bases between them. CDR1 is MDHEN, CDR2 SYDVKM, per germline. The CDR3 sequence is 18 residues long. CDR3 amino acids: CASSFYYYREELNSPLHF. CDR3 DNA: TGTGCCAGCAGTTTCTACTACTACAGGGAGGAACTTAATTCACCCCTCCACTTT.

Ten or more counts support this clonotype. The chain employs TRBV5-1 and TRBJ2-1; 10 positions match TRBD1. Looked up from germline, CDR1 is SGHRS and CDR2 is YFSETQ. The J segment lost 3 bases and the V segment lost 2 bases, leaving 2 bases of the junction unmatched. The CDR3 loop spans 15 amino acids. CDR3 nucleotides: TGCGCCAGCAGCTTCGGGACAGGGGTCTACAATGAGCAGTTCTTC. It yields the protein CASSFGTGVYNEQFF. The variable domain in full, completed from reference TRBV5-1 and TRBJ2-1, reads KAGVTQTPRYLIKTRGQQVTLSCSPISGHRSVSWYQQTPGQGLQFLFEYFSETQRNKGNFPGRFSGRQFSNSRSEMNVSTLELGDSALYLCASSFGTGVYNEQFFGPGTRLTVL.

J is TRBJ2-7 and V is TRBV27; TRBD2 aligns across 7 bases. After removal of 5 bases from V and 5 bases from J, the junction contained 9 bases not matched to a gene. CDR1 and CDR2 from the germline V gene are MNHEY and SMNVEV (reference sequence). The CDR3 spans 14 residues. CDR3 nucleotide sequence: TGTGCCAGCAGTAAAAGAAGCGGGGATAACGAGCAGTACTTC. Its protein is CASSKRSGDNEQYF.

The chain uses TRBV29-1 and TRBJ2-7; TRBD1 agrees at 8 bases. The germline V gene encodes CDR1 SQVTM and CDR2 ANQGSEA. The CDR3 sequence is 13 residues long. V trimming: 7 bases; J trimming: 2 bases; junction bases outside the gene matches: 7. The CDR3: CSARGQVAYEQYF. The CDR3 DNA follows: TGCAGCGCCAGGGGACAGGTCGCCTACGAGCAGTACTTC.

In this sample, this clonotype turned up a few times. The chain couples TRBV20-1 to TRBJ2-5; 7 bases align to TRBD2. The J call may be wrong; the DNA end is better matched by TRBJ2-7. CDR1 is DFQATT and CDR2 is SNEGSKA in the germline V gene (reference sequence). CDR3 length equals 15 residues. The CDR3 spells CSARGPGLPTYEQYF. The CDR3 nucleotides read TGCAGTGCTAGAGGGCCGGGACTACCTACCTACGAGCAGTACTTC.

This chain uses TRBV9 with TRBJ2-5; D is unclear. The CDR3 is 14 amino acids. V dropped 0 bases and J dropped 3 bases, with 9 bases sitting between them. The V gene's germline CDR1 is SGDLS and CDR2 YYNGEE. Here the CDR3 reads CASSVAGGKETQYF. In DNA, the CDR3 is TGTGCCAGCAGCGTAGCCGGCGGTAAAGAGACCCAGTACTTC.

This clonotype appeared a few times. The chain joins TRBV20-1 to TRBJ2-3; TRBD1 matches 10 bases. This CDR3 has 14 residues. The V and J ends lost 6 bases and 2 bases, in that order; junction bases with no gene match: 5. Germline lookup yields CDR1 DFQATT and CDR2 SNEGSKA (reference sequence). The CDR3 sequence is CSARQGASTDTQYF. The DNA for the CDR3 is TGCAGTGCGAGACAGGGGGCCTCCACAGATACGCAGTATTTT.